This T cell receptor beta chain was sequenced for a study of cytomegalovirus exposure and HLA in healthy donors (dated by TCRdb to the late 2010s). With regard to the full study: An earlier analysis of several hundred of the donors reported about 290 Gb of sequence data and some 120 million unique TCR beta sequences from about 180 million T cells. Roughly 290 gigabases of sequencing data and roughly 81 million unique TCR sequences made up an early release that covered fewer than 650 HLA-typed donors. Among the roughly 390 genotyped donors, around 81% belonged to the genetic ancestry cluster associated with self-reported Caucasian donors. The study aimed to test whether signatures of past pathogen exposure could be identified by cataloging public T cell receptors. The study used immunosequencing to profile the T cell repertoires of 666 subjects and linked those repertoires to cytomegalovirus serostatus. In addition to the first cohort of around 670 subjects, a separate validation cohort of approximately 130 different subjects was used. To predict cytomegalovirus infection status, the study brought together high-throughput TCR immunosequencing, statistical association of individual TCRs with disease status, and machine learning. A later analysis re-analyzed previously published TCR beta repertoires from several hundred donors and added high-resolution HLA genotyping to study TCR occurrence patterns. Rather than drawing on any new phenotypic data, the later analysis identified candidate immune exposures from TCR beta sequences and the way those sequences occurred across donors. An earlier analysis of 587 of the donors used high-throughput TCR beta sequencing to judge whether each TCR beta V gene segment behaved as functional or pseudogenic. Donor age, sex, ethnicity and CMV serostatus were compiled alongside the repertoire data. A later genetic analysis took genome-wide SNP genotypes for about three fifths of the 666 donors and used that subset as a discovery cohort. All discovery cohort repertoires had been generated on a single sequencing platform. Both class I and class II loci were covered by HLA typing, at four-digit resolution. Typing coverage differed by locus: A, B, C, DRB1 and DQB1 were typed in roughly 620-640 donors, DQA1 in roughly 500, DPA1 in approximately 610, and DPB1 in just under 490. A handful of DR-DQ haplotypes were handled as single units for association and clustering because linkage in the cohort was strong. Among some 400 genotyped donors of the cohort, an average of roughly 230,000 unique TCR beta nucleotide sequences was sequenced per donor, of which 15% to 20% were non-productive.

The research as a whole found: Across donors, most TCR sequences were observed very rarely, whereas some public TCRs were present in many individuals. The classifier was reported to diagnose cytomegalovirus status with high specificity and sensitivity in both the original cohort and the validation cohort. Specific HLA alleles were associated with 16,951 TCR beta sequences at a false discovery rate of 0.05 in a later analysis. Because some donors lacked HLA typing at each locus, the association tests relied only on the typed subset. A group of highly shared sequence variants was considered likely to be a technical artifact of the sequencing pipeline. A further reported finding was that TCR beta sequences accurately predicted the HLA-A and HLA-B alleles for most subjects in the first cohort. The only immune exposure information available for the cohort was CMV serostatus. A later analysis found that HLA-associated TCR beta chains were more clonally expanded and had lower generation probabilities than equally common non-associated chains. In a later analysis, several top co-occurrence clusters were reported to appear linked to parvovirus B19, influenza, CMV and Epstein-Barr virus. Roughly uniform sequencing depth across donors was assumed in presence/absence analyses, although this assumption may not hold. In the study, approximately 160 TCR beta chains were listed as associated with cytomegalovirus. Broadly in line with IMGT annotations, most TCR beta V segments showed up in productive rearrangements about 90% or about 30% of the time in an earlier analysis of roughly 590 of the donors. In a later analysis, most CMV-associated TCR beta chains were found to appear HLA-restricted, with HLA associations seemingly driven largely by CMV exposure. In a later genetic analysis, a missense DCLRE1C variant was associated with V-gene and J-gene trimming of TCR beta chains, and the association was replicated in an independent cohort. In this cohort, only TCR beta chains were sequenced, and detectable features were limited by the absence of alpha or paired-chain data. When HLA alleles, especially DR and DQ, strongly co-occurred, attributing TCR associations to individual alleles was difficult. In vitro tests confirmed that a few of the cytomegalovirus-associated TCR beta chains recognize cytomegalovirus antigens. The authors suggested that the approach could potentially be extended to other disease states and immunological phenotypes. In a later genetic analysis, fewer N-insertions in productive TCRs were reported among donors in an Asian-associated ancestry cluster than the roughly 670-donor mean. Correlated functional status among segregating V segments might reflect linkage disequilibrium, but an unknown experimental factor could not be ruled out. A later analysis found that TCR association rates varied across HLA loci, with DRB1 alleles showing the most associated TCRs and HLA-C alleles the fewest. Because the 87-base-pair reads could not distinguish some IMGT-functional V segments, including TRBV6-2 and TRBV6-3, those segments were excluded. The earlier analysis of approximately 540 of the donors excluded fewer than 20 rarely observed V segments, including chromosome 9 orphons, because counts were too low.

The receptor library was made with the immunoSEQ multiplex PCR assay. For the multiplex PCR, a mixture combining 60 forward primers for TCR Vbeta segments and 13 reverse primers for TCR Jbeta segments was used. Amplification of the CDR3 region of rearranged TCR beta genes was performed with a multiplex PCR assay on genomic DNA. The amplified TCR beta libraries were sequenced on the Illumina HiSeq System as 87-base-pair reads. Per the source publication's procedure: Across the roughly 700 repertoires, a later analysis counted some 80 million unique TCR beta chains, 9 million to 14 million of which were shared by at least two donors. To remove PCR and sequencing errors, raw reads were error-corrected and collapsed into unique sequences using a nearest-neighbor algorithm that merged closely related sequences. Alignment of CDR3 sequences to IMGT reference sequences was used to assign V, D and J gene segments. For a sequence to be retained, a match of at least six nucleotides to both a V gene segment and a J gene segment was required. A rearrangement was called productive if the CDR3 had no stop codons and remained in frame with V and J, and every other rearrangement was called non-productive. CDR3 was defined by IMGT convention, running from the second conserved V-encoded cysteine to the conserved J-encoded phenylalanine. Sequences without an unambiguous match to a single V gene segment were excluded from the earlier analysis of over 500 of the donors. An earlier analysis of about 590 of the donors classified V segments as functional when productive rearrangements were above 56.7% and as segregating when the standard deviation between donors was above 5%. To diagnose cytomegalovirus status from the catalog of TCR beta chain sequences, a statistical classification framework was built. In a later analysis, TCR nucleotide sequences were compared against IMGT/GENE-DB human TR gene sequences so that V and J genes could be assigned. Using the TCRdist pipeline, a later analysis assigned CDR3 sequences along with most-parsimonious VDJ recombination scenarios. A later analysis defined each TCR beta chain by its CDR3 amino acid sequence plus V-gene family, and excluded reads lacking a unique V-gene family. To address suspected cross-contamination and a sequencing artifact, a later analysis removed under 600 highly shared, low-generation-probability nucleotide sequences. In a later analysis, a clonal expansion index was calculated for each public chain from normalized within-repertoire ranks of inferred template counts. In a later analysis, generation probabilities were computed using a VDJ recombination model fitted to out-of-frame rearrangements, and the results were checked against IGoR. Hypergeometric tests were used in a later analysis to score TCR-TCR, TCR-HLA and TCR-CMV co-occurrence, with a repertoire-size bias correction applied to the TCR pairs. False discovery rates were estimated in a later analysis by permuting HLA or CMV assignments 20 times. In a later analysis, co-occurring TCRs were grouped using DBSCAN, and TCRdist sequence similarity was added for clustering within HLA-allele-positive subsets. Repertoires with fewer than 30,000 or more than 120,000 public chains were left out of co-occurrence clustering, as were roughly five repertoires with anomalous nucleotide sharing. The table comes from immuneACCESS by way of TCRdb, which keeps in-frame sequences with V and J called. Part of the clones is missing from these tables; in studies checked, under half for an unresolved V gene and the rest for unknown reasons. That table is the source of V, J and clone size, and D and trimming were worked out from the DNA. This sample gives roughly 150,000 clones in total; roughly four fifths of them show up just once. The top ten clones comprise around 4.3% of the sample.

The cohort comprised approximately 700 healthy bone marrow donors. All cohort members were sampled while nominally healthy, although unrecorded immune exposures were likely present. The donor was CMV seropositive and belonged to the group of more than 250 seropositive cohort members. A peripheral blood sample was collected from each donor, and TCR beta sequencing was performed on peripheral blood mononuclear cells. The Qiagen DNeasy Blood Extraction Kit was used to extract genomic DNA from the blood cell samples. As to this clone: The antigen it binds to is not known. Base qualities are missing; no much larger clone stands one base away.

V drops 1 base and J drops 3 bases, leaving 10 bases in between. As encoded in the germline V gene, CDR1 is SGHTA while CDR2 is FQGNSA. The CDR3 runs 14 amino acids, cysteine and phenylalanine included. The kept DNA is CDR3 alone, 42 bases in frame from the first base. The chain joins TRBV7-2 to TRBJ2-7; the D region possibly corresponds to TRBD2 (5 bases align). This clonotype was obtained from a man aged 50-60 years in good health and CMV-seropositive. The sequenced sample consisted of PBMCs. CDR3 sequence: CASSLVPGYYEQYF. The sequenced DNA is TGTGCCAGCAGCTTAGTTCCGGGGTACTACGAGCAGTACTTC.